There are many counts of the clone carrying this TCR beta chain. Antigen unknown. Uncontrolled infection, other autoimmune disease, pregnancy or lactation led to exclusion. The sample comes from a study of T cells in Graves' hyperthyroidism and ophthalmopathy. General observations from the study: Peripheral blood also featured most of the thyroid clonotypes expanded above 0.001. In validation, the model predicted ophthalmopathy. These predictions came a median approximately 5.9 months before onset. From stable hyperthyroidism, ophthalmopathy was separated by a 13 V-J model.

V dropped 0 bases and J dropped 5; count of bases not matched to a gene: 10. Germline V gene lookup returns CDR1 DFQATT and CDR2 SNEGSKA (reference sequence). The CDR3 contains 15 residues. Amplified TCR beta CDR3 regions derived from RNA transcripts. HTBI primers were used for first-round RT-PCR of the TCR CDR3. MiXCR, applied by TCRdb to the multiplex PCR reads, yields one record per CDR3 protein. The repertoire consists of about 350,000 distinct CDR3 sequences, with around a sixth occurring once and the leading ten covering about a sixth. The specimen sequenced was blood. This chain links TRBV20-1 with TRBJ2-7; 7 positions agree with TRBD1. This TCR was recovered from a middle-aged woman with Graves' ophthalmopathy. The CDR3: CSARDPRQGPNEQYF. For the CDR3, the DNA is TGCAGTGCTAGAGACCCGAGACAGGGACCTAACGAGCAGTACTTC.